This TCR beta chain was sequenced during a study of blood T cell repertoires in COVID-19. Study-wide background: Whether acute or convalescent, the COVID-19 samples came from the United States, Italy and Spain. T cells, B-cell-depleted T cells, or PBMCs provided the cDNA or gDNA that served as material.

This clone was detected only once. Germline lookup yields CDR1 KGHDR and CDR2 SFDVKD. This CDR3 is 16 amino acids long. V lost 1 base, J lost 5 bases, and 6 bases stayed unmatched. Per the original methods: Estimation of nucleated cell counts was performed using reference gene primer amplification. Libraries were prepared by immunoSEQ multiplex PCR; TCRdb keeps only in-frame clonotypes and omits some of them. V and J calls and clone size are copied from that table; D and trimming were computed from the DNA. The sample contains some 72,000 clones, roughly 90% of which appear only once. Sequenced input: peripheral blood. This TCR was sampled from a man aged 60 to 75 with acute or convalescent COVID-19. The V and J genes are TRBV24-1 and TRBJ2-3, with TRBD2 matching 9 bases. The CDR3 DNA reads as TGTGCCACCAGTGATTTTTCCGCGGGGGGGGGAGATACGCAGTATTTT. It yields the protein CATSDFSAGGGDTQYF.